The sequence of this T cell receptor beta chain was determined in a study of cytomegalovirus exposure and HLA in healthy donors. The CDR3 contains 13 residues. Germline CDR1 and CDR2: SGHDT and YYEEEE. Deletions cut 3 bases from V and 4 bases from J, with 8 bases between. 13 Jbeta primers and 60 Vbeta primers were used for the PCR. Measured with immunoSEQ multiplex PCR; TCRdb has only the in-frame clones, and not every one. Of over 100,000 clones listed, approximately 80% were seen once; the top ten hold roughly 22%. Study observations and caveats: Available immune exposure information covered CMV serostatus only.

As for this clone: Its antigen is not known.

The rearrangement uses TRBV5-6 and TRBJ2-1; tentatively, D is TRBD1 (6 bases). The clonotype was recovered from a man aged 30-40 years in good health and CMV-seropositive. Material for sequencing was PBMCs. The CDR3 nucleotides read TGTGCCAGCAGCTCAGACAGGTACAATGAGCAGTTCTTC. Translation: CASSSDRYNEQFF.